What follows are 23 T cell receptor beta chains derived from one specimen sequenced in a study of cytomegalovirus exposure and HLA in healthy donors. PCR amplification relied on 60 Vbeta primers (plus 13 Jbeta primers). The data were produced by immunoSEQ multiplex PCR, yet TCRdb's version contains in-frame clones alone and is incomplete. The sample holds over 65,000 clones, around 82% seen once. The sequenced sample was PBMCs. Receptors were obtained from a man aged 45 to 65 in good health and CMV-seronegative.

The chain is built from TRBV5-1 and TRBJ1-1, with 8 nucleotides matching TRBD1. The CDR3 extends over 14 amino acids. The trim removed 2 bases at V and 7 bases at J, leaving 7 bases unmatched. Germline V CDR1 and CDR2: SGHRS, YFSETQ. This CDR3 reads CASSFQQGVGEAFF. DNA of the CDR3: TGCGCCAGCAGCTTCCAACAGGGGGTCGGTGAAGCTTTCTTT.

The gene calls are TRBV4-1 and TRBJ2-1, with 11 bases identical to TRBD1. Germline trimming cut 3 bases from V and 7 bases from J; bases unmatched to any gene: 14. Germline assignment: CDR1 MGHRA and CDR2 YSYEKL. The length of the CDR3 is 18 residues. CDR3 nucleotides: TGCGCCAGCAGCCACCCCCCTGGCCGGGACAGGGGGTTTAATGAGCAGTTCTTC. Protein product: CASSHPPGRDRGFNEQFF.

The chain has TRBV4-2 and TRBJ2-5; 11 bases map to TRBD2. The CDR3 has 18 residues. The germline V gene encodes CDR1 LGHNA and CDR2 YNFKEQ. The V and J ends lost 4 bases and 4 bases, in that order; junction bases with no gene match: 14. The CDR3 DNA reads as TGTGCCAGCAGCCCAGAATTAGCGGGGGGGTTATTCTTAGAGACCCAGTACTTC. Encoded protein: CASSPELAGGLFLETQYF.

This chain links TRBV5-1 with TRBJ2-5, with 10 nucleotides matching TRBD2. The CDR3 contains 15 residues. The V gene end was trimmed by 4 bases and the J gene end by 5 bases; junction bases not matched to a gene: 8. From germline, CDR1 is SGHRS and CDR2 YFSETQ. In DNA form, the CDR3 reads TGCGCCAGCAGCATCCCTAGCGGGGGAGTGGAGACCCAGTACTTC. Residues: CASSIPSGGVETQYF.

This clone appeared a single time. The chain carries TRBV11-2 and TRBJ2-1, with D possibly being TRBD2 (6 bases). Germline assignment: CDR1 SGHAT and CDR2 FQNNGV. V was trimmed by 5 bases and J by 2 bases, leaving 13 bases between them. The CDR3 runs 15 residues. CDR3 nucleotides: TGTGCCAGCAGCCTACTAGCAGTAACCTACAATGAGCAGTTCTTC. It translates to CASSLLAVTYNEQFF.

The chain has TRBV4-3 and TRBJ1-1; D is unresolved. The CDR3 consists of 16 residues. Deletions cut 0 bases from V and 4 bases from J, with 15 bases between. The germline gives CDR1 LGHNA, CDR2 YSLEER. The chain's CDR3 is CASSQDTKRGGTEAFF. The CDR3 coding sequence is TGCGCCAGCAGCCAAGATACTAAACGGGGAGGCACTGAAGCTTTCTTT.

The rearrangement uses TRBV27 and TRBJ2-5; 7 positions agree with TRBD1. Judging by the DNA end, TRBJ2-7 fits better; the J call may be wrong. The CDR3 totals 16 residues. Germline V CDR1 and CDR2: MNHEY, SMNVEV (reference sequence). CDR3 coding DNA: TGTGCCAGCGCCAGGACAGGTGAATCCTCTAGAGTCGAGCAGTACTTC. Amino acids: CASARTGESSRVEQYF.

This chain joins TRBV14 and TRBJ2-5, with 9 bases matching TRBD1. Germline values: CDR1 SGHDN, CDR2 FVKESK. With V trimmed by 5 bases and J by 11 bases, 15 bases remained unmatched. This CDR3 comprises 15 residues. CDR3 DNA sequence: TGTGCCAGCAGCGCGTCCGGGACAGGGTCTTGGGAGCAGTACTTC. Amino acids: CASSASGTGSWEQYF. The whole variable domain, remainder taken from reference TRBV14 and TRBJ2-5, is EAGVTQFPSHSVIEKGQTVTLRCDPISGHDNLYWYRRVMGKEIKFLLHFVKESKQDESGMPNNRFLAERTGGTYSTLKVQPAELEDSGVYFCASSASGTGSWEQYFGPGTRLLVL.

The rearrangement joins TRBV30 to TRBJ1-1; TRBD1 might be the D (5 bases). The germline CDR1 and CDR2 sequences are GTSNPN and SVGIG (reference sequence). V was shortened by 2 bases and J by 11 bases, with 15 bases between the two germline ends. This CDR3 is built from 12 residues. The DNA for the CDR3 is TGTGCCTGGAGTTTTGGGGCCCAGTCCGCTTTCTTT. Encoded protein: CAWSFGAQSAFF.

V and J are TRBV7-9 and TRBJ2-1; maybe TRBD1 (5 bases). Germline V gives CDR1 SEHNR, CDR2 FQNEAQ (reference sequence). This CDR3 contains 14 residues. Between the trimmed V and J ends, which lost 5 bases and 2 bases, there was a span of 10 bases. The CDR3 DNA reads TGTGCCAGCAGCCCTAGGGGTACCTACAATGAGCAGTTCTTC. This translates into CASSPRGTYNEQFF.

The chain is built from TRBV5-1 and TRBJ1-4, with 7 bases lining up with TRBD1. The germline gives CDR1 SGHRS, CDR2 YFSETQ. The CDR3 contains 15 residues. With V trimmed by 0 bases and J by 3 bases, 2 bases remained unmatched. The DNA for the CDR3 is TGCGCCAGCAGCTTGGAGGGGGCAGCTAATGAAAAACTGTTTTTT. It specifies CASSLEGAANEKLFF.

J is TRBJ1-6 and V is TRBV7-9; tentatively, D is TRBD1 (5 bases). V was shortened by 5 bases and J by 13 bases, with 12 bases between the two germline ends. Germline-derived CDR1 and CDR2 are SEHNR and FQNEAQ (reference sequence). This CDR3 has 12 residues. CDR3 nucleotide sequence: TGTGCCAGCAGCCGCCCGGGGGTGCCCCTCCACTTT. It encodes CASSRPGVPLHF.

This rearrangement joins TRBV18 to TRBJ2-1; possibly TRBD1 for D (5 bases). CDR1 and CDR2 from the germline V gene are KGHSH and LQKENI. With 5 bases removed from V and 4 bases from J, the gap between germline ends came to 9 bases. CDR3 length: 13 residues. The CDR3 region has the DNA TGTGCCAGCTCAGACGACAGTTACAATGAGCAGTTCTTC. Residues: CASSDDSYNEQFF. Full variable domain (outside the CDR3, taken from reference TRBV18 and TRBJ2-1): NAGVMQNPRHLVRRRGQEARLRCSPMKGHSHVYWYRQLPEEGLKFMVYLQKENIIDESGMPKERFSAEFPKEGPSILRIQQVVRGDSAAYFCASSDDSYNEQFFGPGTRLTVL.

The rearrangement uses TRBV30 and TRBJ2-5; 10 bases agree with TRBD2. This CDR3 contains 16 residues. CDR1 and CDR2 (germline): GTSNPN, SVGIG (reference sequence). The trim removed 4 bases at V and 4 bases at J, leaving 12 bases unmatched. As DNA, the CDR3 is TGTGCCTGGACAAAAAGCGGGGGGGCGCAGGCAGAGACCCAGTACTTC. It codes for CAWTKSGGAQAETQYF. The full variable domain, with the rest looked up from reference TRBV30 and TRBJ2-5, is SQTIHQWPATLVQPVGSPLSLECTVEGTSNPNLYWYRQAAGRGLQLLFYSVGIGQISSEVPQNLSASRPQDRQFILSSKKLLLSDSGFYLCAWTKSGGAQAETQYFGPGTRLLVL.

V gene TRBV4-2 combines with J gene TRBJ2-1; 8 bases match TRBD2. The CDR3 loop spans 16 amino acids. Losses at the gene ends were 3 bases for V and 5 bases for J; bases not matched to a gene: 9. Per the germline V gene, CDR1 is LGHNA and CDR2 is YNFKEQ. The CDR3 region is CASSHIAGNENNEQFF. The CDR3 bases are TGTGCCAGCAGCCACATAGCGGGGAATGAGAACAATGAGCAGTTCTTC.

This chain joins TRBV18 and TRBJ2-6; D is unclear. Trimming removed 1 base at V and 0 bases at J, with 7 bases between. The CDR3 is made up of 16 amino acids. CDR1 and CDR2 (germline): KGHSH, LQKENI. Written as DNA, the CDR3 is TGTGCCAGCTCACCACGGGCCTACTCTGGGGCCAACGTCCTGACTTTC. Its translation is CASSPRAYSGANVLTF.

The chain's CDR3 is CASSTTQRGGSYNEQFF. CDR3 DNA: TGTGCCAGTAGTACCACCCAGCGGGGGGGCTCCTACAATGAGCAGTTCTTC. V and J are TRBV19 and TRBJ2-1, with TRBD2 matching 10 bases. After removal of 4 bases from V and 0 bases from J, the junction contained 6 bases not matched to a gene. Germline V gene lookup returns CDR1 LNHDA and CDR2 SQIVND (reference sequence). The CDR3 is 17 amino acids. The variable domain in full, with the rest retrieved from reference TRBV19 and TRBJ2-1, is DGGITQSPKYLFRKEGQNVTLSCEQNLNHDAMYWYRQDPGQGLRLIYYSQIVNDFQKGDIAEGYSVSREKKESFPLTVTSAQKNPTAFYLCASSTTQRGGSYNEQFFGPGTRLTVL.

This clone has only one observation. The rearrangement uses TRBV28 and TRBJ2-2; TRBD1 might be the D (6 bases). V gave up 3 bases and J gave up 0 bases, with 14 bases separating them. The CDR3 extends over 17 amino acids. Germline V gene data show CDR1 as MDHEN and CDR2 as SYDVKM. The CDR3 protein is CASSFFLTGTNTGELFF. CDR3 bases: TGTGCCAGCAGTTTTTTTTTAACAGGGACGAACACCGGGGAGCTGTTTTTT.

The DNA of the CDR3 is TGTGCCACCAGCCCCACATCGGGGGGTTCGGCCGGGGAGCTGTTTTTT. Translated: CATSPTSGGSAGELFF. This rearrangement joins TRBV15 to TRBJ2-2; 7 bases fit TRBD2. Germline CDR1 reads LNHNV; CDR2 reads YYDKDF (reference sequence). The CDR3 has 16 amino acids. After removal of 5 bases from V and 6 bases from J, the junction contained 12 bases not matched to a gene.

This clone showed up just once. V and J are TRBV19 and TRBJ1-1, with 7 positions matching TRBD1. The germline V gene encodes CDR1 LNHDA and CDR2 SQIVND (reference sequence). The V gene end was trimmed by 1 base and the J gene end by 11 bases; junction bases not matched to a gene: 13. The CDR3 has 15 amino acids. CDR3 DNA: TGTGCCAGTAGTATAGGATTAGGGGACAGCCAAGGGGCTTTCTTT. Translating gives CASSIGLGDSQGAFF.

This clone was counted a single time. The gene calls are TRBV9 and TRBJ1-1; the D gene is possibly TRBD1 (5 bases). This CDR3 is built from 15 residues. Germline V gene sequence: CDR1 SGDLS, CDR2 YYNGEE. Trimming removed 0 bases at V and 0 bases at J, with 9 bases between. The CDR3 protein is CASSVGQQMNTEAFF. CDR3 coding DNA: TGTGCCAGCAGCGTAGGACAGCAAATGAACACTGAAGCTTTCTTT.

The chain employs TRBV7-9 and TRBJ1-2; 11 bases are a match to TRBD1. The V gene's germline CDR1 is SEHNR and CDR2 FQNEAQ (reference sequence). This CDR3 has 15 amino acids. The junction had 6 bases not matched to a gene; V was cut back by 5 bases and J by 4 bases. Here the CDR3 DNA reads TGTGCCAGCAGCCCGCCCGGGACAGGGGGCTATGGCTACACCTTC. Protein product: CASSPPGTGGYGYTF.

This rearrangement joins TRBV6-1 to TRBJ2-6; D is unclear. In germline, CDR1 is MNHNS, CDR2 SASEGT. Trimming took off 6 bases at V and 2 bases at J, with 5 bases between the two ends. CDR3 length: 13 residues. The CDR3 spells CASRRTGANVLTF. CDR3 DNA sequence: TGTGCCAGCAGGAGGACTGGGGCCAACGTCCTGACTTTC.